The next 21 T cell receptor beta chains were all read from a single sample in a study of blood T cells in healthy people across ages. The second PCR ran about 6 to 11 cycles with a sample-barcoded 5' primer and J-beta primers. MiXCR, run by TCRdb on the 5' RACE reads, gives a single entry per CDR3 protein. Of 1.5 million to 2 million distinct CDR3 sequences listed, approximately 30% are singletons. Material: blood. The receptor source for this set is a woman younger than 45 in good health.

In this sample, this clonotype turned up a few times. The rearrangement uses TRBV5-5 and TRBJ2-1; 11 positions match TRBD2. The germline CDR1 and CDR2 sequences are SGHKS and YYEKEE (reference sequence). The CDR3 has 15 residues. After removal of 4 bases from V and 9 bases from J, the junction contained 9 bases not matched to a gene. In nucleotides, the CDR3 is TGTGCCAGCAGCCCTACCGGGACTAGCGGTTTTGAGCAGTTCTTC. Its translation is CASSPTGTSGFEQFF.

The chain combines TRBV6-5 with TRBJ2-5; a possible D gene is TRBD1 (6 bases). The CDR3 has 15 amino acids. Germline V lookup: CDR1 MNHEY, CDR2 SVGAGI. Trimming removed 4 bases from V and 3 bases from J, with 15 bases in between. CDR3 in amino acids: CASSLGTPEEETQYF. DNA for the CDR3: TGTGCCAGCAGTTTGGGGACACCCGAGGAAGAGACCCAGTACTTC.

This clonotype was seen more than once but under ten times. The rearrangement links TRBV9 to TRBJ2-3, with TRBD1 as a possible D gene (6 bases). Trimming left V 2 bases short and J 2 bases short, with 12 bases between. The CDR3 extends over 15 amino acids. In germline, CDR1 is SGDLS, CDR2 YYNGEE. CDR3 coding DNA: TGTGCCAGCAGCGTTGGACAGACTCCCACAGATACGCAGTATTTT. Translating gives CASSVGQTPTDTQYF. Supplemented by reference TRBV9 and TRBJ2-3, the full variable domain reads DSGVTQTPKHLITATGQRVTLRCSPRSGDLSVYWYQQSLDQGLQFLIQYYNGEERAKGNILERFSAQQFPDLHSELNLSSLELGDSALYFCASSVGQTPTDTQYFGPGTRLTVL.

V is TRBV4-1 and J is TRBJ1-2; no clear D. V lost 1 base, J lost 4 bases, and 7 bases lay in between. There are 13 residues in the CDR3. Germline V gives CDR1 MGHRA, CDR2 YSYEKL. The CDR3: CASSQVAGYGYTF. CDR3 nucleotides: TGCGCCAGCAGCCAAGTCGCCGGCTATGGCTACACCTTC.

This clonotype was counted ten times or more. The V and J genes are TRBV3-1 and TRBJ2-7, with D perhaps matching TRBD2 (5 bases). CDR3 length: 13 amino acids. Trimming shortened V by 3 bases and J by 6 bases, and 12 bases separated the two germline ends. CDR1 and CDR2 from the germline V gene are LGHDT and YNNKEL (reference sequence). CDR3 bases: TGTGCCAGCAGCCACGATCCCGCGGGCGAGCAGTACTTC. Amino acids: CASSHDPAGEQYF.

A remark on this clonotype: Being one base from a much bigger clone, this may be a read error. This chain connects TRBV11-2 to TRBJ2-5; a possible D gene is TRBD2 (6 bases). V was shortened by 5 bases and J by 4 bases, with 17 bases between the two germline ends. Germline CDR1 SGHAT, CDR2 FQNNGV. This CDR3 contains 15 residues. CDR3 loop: CASSRGNGGSETQYF. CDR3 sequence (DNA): TGTGCCAGCAGCAGAGGGAACGGGGGTTCAGAGACCCAGTACTTC.

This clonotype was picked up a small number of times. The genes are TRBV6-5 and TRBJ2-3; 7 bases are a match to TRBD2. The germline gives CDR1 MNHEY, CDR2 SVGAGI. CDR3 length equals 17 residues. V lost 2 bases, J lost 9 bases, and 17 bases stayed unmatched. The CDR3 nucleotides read TGTGCCAGCAGTTACACCTTTGAGGGGCGGGGGACGACAACGCAGTATTTT. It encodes CASSYTFEGRGTTTQYF.

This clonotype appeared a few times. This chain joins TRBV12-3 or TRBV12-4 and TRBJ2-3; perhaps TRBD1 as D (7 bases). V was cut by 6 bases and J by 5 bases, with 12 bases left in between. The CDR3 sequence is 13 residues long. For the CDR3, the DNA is TGTGCCAGCAGCAGGGGGGCAGGAGATACGCAGTATTTT. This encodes CASSRGAGDTQYF.

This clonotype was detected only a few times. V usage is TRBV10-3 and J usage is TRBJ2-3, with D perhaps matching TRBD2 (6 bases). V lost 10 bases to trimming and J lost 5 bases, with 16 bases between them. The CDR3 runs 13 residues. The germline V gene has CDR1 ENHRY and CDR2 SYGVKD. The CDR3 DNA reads TGTGCCACCGGGAGCCCCGTGTTAGATACGCAGTATTTT. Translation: CATGSPVLDTQYF.

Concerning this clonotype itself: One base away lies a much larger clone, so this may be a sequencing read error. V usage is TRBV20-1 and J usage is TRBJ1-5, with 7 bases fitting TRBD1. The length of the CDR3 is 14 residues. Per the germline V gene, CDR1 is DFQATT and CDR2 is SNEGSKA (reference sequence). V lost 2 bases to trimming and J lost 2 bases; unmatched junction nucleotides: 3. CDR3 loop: CSARRTGRNQPQHF. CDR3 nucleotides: TGCAGTGCTAGAAGGACAGGCCGCAATCAGCCCCAGCATTTT.

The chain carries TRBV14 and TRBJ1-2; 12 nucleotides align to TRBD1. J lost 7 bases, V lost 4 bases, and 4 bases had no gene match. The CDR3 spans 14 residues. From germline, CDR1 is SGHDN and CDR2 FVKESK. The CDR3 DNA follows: TGTGCCAGCAGCCGGGACAGGGGGCACCGTGGCTACACCTTC. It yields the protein CASSRDRGHRGYTF.

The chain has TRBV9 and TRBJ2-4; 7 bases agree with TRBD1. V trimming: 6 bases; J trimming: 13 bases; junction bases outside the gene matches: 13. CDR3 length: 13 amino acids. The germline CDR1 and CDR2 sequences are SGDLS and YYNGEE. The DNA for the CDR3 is TGTGCCAGCACCGACAGGGTCTTGGGTGAGCAGTACTTC. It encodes CASTDRVLGEQYF.

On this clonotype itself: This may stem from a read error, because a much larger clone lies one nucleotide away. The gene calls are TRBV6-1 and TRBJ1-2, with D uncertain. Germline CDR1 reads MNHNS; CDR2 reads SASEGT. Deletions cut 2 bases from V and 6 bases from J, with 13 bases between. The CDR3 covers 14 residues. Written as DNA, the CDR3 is TGTGCCAGCAGTGAACACTTTTCGACCCATGGCTACACCTTC. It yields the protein CASSEHFSTHGYTF.

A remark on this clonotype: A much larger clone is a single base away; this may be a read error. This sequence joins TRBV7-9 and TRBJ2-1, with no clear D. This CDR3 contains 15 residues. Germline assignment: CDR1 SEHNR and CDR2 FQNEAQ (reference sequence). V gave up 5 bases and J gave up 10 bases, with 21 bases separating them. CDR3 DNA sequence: TGTGCCAGCAGCGACCCCTTTAGTGCATCCTACGAGCAGTTCTTC. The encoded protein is CASSDPFSASYEQFF.

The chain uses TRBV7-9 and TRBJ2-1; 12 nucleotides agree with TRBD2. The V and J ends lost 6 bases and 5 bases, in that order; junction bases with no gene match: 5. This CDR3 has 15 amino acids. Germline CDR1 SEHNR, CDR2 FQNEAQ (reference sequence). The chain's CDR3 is CASRSWTSGNNEQFF. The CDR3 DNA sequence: TGTGCCAGCAGATCCTGGACTAGCGGGAACAATGAGCAGTTCTTC.

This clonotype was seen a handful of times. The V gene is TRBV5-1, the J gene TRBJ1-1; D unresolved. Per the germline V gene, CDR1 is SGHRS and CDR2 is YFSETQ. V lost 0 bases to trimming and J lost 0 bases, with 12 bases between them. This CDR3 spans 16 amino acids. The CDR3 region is CASSLEARRLNTEAFF. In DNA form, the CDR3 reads TGCGCCAGCAGCTTGGAGGCCCGCAGGCTGAACACTGAAGCTTTCTTT.

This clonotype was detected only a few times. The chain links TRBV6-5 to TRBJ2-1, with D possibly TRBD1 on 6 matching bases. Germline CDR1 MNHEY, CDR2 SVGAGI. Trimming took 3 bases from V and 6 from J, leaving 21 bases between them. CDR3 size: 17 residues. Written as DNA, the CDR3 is TGTGCCAGCAGTTATCAGATAAACAGGGAGTCGTTCAATGAGCAGTTCTTC. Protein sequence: CASSYQINRESFNEQFF.

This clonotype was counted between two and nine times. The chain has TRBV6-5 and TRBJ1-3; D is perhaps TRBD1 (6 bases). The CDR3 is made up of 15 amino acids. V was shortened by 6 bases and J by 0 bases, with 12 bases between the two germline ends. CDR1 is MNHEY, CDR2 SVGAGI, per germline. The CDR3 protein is CASRGADASGNTIYF. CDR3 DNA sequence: TGTGCCAGCAGGGGGGCGGACGCCTCTGGAAACACCATATATTTT.

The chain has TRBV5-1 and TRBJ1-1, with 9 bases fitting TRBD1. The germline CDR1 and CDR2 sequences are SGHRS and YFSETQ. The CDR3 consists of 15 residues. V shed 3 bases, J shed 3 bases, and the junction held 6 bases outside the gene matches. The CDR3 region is CASSYRGLKDTEAFF. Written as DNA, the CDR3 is TGCGCCAGCAGCTACAGGGGGCTTAAGGACACTGAAGCTTTCTTT.

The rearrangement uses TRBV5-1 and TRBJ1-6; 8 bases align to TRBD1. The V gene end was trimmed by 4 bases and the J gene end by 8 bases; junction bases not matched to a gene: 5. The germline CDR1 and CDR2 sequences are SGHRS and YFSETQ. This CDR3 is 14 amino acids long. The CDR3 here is CASSGDRPDSPLHF. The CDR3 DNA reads TGCGCCAGCAGCGGGGACAGGCCAGATTCACCCCTCCACTTT. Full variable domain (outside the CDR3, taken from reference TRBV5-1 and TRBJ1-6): KAGVTQTPRYLIKTRGQQVTLSCSPISGHRSVSWYQQTPGQGLQFLFEYFSETQRNKGNFPGRFSGRQFSNSRSEMNVSTLELGDSALYLCASSGDRPDSPLHFGNGTRLTVT.

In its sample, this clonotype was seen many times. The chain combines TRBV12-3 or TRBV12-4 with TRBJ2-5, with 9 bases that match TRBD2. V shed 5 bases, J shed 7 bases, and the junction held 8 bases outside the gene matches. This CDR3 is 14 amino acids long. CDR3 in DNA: TGTGCCAGCAGTATTAGCGGGAGAAGGGGGACCCAGTACTTC. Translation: CASSISGRRGTQYF.